The 15 T cell receptor beta chains below come from one sample, sequenced in a study of blood T cell repertoires in COVID-19. Repertoires were generated with immunoSEQ multiplex PCR, while TCRdb's copy carries only in-frame clones and drops some. Of about 64,000 clones in the sample, around 80% are singletons; the top ten hold 5.3%. Source material: peripheral blood. The receptor set was obtained from a human donor in a cohort sampled during active COVID-19.

The chain is built from TRBV7-2 and TRBJ2-7, with D possibly matching TRBD2 (5 bases). The length of the CDR3 is 14 residues. The V and J ends lost 5 bases and 1 base respectively, with 12 bases between them. Germline-derived CDR1 and CDR2 are SGHTA and FQGNSA. The CDR3 region is CASSLSGNSYEQYF. Here the CDR3 DNA reads TGTGCCAGCAGCCTCAGCGGAAATTCCTACGAGCAGTACTTC.

The rearrangement links TRBV21-1 to TRBJ2-1; the table's TRBD1 call for D was not verified on the DNA. TRBV21-1 is designated a pseudogene. The length of the CDR3 is 15 residues. The CDR3 sequence: CASSKARTGRYEQFF. DNA of the CDR3: TGTGCCAGCAGCAAAGCCAGGACAGGGAGGTATGAGCAGTTCTTC.

The rearrangement joins TRBV6-4 to TRBJ1-4; D gene ambiguous. Per the germline V gene, CDR1 is MRHNA and CDR2 is SNTAGT. This CDR3 region has 15 residues. V lost 6 bases and J lost 7, with 18 bases in between. The CDR3 loop is CASRLEGDWGEKLFF. The CDR3 DNA reads TGTGCCAGCAGGCTAGAGGGAGACTGGGGTGAAAAACTGTTTTTT.

This chain uses TRBV9 with TRBJ1-3; no clear D. The V gene lost 1 base and the J gene lost 0 bases, with 11 bases spanning the gap. The CDR3 extends over 16 amino acids. In germline, CDR1 is SGDLS, CDR2 YYNGEE. CDR3 in amino acids: CASSVNSVSSGNTIYF. The CDR3, as DNA: TGTGCCAGCAGCGTAAACTCGGTGAGCTCTGGAAACACCATATATTTT. Filled out from reference TRBV9 and TRBJ1-3, the complete variable domain reads DSGVTQTPKHLITATGQRVTLRCSPRSGDLSVYWYQQSLDQGLQFLIQYYNGEERAKGNILERFSAQQFPDLHSELNLSSLELGDSALYFCASSVNSVSSGNTIYFGEGSWLTVV.

This clone appeared once. V usage is TRBV10-3 and J usage is TRBJ2-3, with 10 bases fitting TRBD2. V was pared by 6 bases and J by 4 bases, with 1 base of the junction left unmatched. The CDR3 loop spans 13 amino acids. Germline CDR1 reads ENHRY; CDR2 reads SYGVKD. CDR3 protein: CAISGTSADTQYF. CDR3 DNA sequence: TGTGCCATCAGCGGGACTAGCGCAGATACGCAGTATTTT.

The chain has TRBV10-3 and TRBJ1-6, with 7 bases that match TRBD1. Germline CDR1 and CDR2: ENHRY and SYGVKD. With V trimmed by 2 bases and J by 8 bases, 6 bases remained unmatched. The CDR3 totals 15 residues. This CDR3 is CAISEGGQDYSPLHF. The CDR3 DNA reads TGTGCCATCAGTGAGGGAGGACAGGACTATTCACCCCTCCACTTT.

This chain uses TRBV2 with TRBJ2-1; 14 positions agree with TRBD2. CDR3 length equals 15 residues. V shed 5 bases, J shed 4 bases, and the junction held 1 base outside the gene matches. Germline V gene lookup returns CDR1 SNHLY and CDR2 FYNNEI. CDR3 nucleotides: TGTGCCAGCAGTAGACTAGCGGGGGGGTACAATGAGCAGTTCTTC. This encodes CASSRLAGGYNEQFF.

The chain combines TRBV5-1 with TRBJ2-4; D might be TRBD1 (6 bases). This CDR3 is built from 14 residues. Trimming removed 0 bases at V and 5 bases at J, with 9 bases between. Germline V gene sequence: CDR1 SGHRS, CDR2 YFSETQ. The CDR3 DNA reads as TGCGCCAGCAGCTTGGCTGGGGGCCAAAACATTCAGTACTTC. Its protein product is CASSLAGGQNIQYF. Together with reference TRBV5-1 and TRBJ2-4, the CDR3 gives the full variable domain: KAGVTQTPRYLIKTRGQQVTLSCSPISGHRSVSWYQQTPGQGLQFLFEYFSETQRNKGNFPGRFSGRQFSNSRSEMNVSTLELGDSALYLCASSLAGGQNIQYFGAGTRLSVL.

The chain uses TRBV2 and TRBJ2-5, with D possibly being TRBD2 (6 bases). The CDR3 totals 15 residues. Germline CDR1 reads SNHLY; CDR2 reads FYNNEI. V lost 7 bases, J lost 2 bases, and 17 bases lay in between. CDR3 sequence reads: CASNRVGGEQETQYF. The CDR3 DNA is TGTGCCAGCAATCGGGTAGGAGGGGAACAAGAGACCCAGTACTTC. Combining the CDR3 with reference TRBV2 and TRBJ2-5 gives the whole variable domain EPEVTQTPSHQVTQMGQEVILRCVPISNHLYFYWYRQILGQKVEFLVSFYNNEISEKSEIFDDQFSVERPDGSNFTLKIRSTKLEDSAMYFCASNRVGGEQETQYFGPGTRLLVL.

The chain combines TRBV2 with TRBJ1-2; TRBD1 agrees at 9 bases. After removal of 4 bases from V and 2 bases from J, the junction contained 8 bases not matched to a gene. Germline V gene lookup returns CDR1 SNHLY and CDR2 FYNNEI. CDR3 size: 16 residues. The DNA for the CDR3 is TGTGCCAGCAGTGCCGGGACAGGGACTCCCAACTATGGCTACACCTTC. It specifies CASSAGTGTPNYGYTF.

V and J are TRBV20-1 and TRBJ1-2; 10 bases map to TRBD1. There are 11 residues in the CDR3. The J segment lost 13 bases and the V segment lost 6 bases, leaving 8 bases of the junction unmatched. Germline-derived CDR1 and CDR2 are DFQATT and SNEGSKA (reference sequence). The CDR3 DNA reads as TGCAGTGCGGGGACAGGGGAGTTTAGCACCTTC. It yields the protein CSAGTGEFSTF.

This chain uses TRBV30 with TRBJ1-5; possibly TRBD1 for D (5 bases). V gave up 2 bases and J gave up 9 bases, with 23 bases separating them. CDR1 GTSNPN and CDR2 SVGIG come from the germline V gene (reference sequence). CDR3 size: 16 residues. The CDR3 nucleotides are TGTGCCTGGAGTCCCGCGGGGACTGCATTGAGCCGGCCCCAGCATTTT. Translation: CAWSPAGTALSRPQHF.

The chain employs TRBV7-3 and TRBJ2-7; 10 nucleotides align to TRBD2. Germline values: CDR1 SGHTA, CDR2 FQGTGA. V trimming: 5 bases; J trimming: 5 bases; junction bases outside the gene matches: 9. There are 15 residues in the CDR3. CDR3 sequence (DNA): TGTGCCAGCAGCGCTACTAGCGGGGAATCCGACGAGCAGTACTTC. Translated, it gives CASSATSGESDEQYF.

This chain connects TRBV5-1 to TRBJ1-4; D gene unclear. Germline V gene sequence: CDR1 SGHRS, CDR2 YFSETQ. Between the trimmed V and J ends, which lost 5 bases and 6 bases, there was a span of 14 bases. The CDR3 has 14 residues. In DNA form, the CDR3 reads TGCGCCAGCAGGGGTTCCCCCGCGGATGAAAAACTGTTTTTT. This sequence encodes CASRGSPADEKLFF.

The rearrangement uses TRBV19 and TRBJ2-1; 7 nucleotides line up with TRBD1. The germline CDR1 and CDR2 sequences are LNHDA and SQIVND (reference sequence). J lost 5 bases, V lost 5 bases, and 6 bases had no gene match. This CDR3 is 14 amino acids long. For the CDR3, the DNA is TGTGCCAGTAGTGCTTACAGGGGAGACAATGAGCAGTTCTTC. This codes for CASSAYRGDNEQFF. The full variable domain, its missing parts supplied by reference TRBV19 and TRBJ2-1, is DGGITQSPKYLFRKEGQNVTLSCEQNLNHDAMYWYRQDPGQGLRLIYYSQIVNDFQKGDIAEGYSVSREKKESFPLTVTSAQKNPTAFYLCASSAYRGDNEQFFGPGTRLTVL.